This is a list of T cell receptor beta chains from one sample in a study of blood T cell repertoires in COVID-19. The protocol was immunoSEQ multiplex PCR, while the TCRdb copy is restricted to in-frame clones and leaves out a portion. Counted here are approximately 210,000 clones, roughly nine tenths occurring once; the ten biggest clones make up around 1.2%. Specimen: peripheral blood. The source of these receptors is a man aged 25 to 45 with acute or convalescent COVID-19. CDR3s include the opening cysteine and the closing phenylalanine or tryptophan. A D gene is named only where the DNA matches it firmly. Part of the rows lack a size; the others show once, few, many or a class for expanded clones.

>once|TRBD1|TRBV7-9|TRBJ1-6
CASSPGGSSYNSPLHF
TGTGCCAGCAGCCCAGGGGGGAGCTCCTATAATTCACCCCTCCACTTT
>NA|TRBD1|TRBV2|TRBJ2-2
CASSEVYRGYGELFF
TGTGCCAGCAGTGAGGTGTACAGGGGATATGGGGAGCTGTTTTTT
>NA|NA|TRBV4-2|TRBJ2-7
CASSQDNAGYYEQYF
TGTGCCAGCAGCCAAGATAACGCAGGGTATTACGAGCAGTACTTC
>NA|TRBD1|TRBV6-5|TRBJ2-1
CASSYRKTGALHEQFF
TGTGCCAGCAGTTACCGGAAGACAGGGGCCCTACATGAGCAGTTCTTC
>NA|NA|TRBV7-9|TRBJ2-7
CASSLGGDPYEQYF
TGTGCCAGCAGCTTAGGGGGGGACCCCTACGAGCAGTACTTC
>NA|NA|TRBV7-9|TRBJ2-1
CASSLGAGVGYNEQFF
TGTGCCAGCAGCTTAGGGGCCGGTGTTGGCTACAATGAGCAGTTCTTC
>NA|TRBD1|TRBV7-9|TRBJ2-1
CASIHPRDSDNEQFF
TGTGCCAGTATCCACCCCAGGGACAGCGACAATGAGCAGTTCTTC
>NA|NA|TRBV3-1/TRBV3-2|TRBJ1-1
CASSHASTEAFF
TGTGCCAGCAGCCACGCGAGCACTGAAGCTTTCTTT
>NA|TRBD2|TRBV5-1|TRBJ2-7
CASSPDWTSGNYEQYF
TGCGCCAGCAGCCCGGACTGGACTAGCGGGAACTACGAGCAGTACTTC
>NA|TRBD2|TRBV18|TRBJ2-1
CASSLSGRLNEQFF
TGTGCCAGCTCACTTAGCGGGAGATTGAATGAGCAGTTCTTC
>NA|TRBD1|TRBV5-1|TRBJ2-6
CASSMGQGAGANVLTF
TGCGCCAGCAGCATGGGACAGGGGGCTGGGGCCAACGTCCTGACTTTC
>once|NA|TRBV4-1|TRBJ2-1
CASSPPRATRMANEQFF
TGCGCCAGCAGCCCCCCGCGAGCGACTAGAATGGCCAATGAGCAGTTCTTC
>once|TRBD1|TRBV6-5|TRBJ2-7
CASKRTGSYEQYF
TGTGCCAGCAAAAGGACAGGCTCCTACGAGCAGTACTTC
>once|NA|TRBV18|TRBJ2-3
CASSPTGGQQEDTQYF
TGTGCCAGCTCACCCACCGGTGGGCAGCAGGAAGATACGCAGTATTTT
>NA|TRBD2|TRBV7-9|TRBJ2-2
CASSLGLAGSGELFF
TGTGCCAGCAGCTTAGGACTAGCGGGGTCCGGGGAGCTGTTTTTT
>NA|NA|TRBV7-9|TRBJ2-7
CASSNRETYEQYF
TGTGCCAGCAGCAACCGCGAGACCTACGAGCAGTACTTC
>NA|TRBD1|TRBV6-5|TRBJ1-6
CASSKTGDSPLHF
TGTGCCAGCAGTAAAACAGGGGATTCACCCCTCCACTTT
>NA|TRBD1|TRBV9|TRBJ2-5
CASSLGTGGTETQYF
TGTGCCAGCAGCTTAGGGACAGGGGGCACAGAGACCCAGTACTTC
>once|NA|TRBV5-1|TRBJ1-1
CASSFFAGAMNTEAFF
TGCGCCAGCAGCTTTTTTGCGGGGGCCATGAACACTGAAGCTTTCTTT
>NA|NA|TRBV9|TRBJ2-1
CASSVRGAQGNEQFF
TGTGCCAGCAGCGTTCGGGGGGCTCAGGGCAATGAGCAGTTCTTC
>NA|NA|TRBV10-2|TRBJ2-5
CASSVLGQETQYF
TGCGCCAGCAGTGTTCTAGGCCAAGAGACCCAGTACTTC
>once|NA|TRBV5-1|TRBJ1-1
CASSPFAGVKDTEAFF
TGCGCCAGCAGCCCCTTTGCAGGGGTCAAGGACACTGAAGCTTTCTTT
>once|NA|TRBV5-1|TRBJ2-2
CASSLDGLAEVPGELFF
TGCGCCAGCAGCTTGGATGGGCTCGCGGAGGTGCCCGGGGAGCTGTTTTTT
>NA|TRBD1|TRBV6-6|TRBJ2-7
CASSYSLGQAYEQYF
TGTGCCAGCAGTTACTCTCTGGGACAGGCCTACGAGCAGTACTTC
>NA|TRBD1|TRBV27|TRBJ1-2
CASSFLDRGGGYTF
TGTGCCAGCAGTTTCCTCGACAGGGGAGGTGGCTACACCTTC
>NA|TRBD1|TRBV27|TRBJ1-1
CASSFITGGWITEAFF
TGTGCCAGCAGTTTCATTACAGGGGGTTGGATCACTGAAGCTTTCTTT
>once|NA|TRBV29-1|TRBJ2-1
CSVEDRGIVSRYNEQFF
TGCAGCGTTGAAGATCGGGGGATAGTTAGCCGGTACAATGAGCAGTTCTTC
>NA|TRBD1|TRBV5-1|TRBJ1-2
CASSLGTGGLSGGYTF
TGCGCCAGCAGCTTAGGGACAGGGGGTCTCTCTGGTGGCTACACCTTC
>NA|NA|TRBV23-1|TRBJ1-2
CASSQRGLNYGYTF
TGCGCCAGCAGTCAAAGAGGATTAAACTATGGCTACACCTTC
>once|NA|TRBV27|TRBJ1-2
CASSLAEANYGYTF
TGTGCCAGCAGTTTAGCGGAGGCCAACTATGGCTACACCTTC
>NA|TRBD1|TRBV29-1|TRBJ2-1
CSVPGQPYNEQFF
TGCAGCGTTCCGGGACAGCCCTACAATGAGCAGTTCTTC
>NA|NA|TRBV7-9|TRBJ1-2
CASSLVADGYTF
TGTGCCAGCAGCTTAGTGGCAGATGGCTACACCTTC
>NA|TRBD1|TRBV7-9|TRBJ2-7
CASSPTGGEQYF
TGTGCCAGCAGCCCGACAGGGGGCGAGCAGTACTTC
>NA|NA|TRBV28|TRBJ1-2
CASSFLGLRDYGYTF
TGTGCCAGCAGTTTTCTAGGACTAAGGGACTATGGCTACACCTTC
>NA|TRBD1|TRBV7-6|TRBJ1-5
CASSPQQGAAQPQHF
TGTGCCAGCAGCCCCCAACAGGGGGCGGCTCAGCCCCAGCATTTT
>NA|TRBD2|TRBV6-6|TRBJ2-4
CASSTQPSREWDIQYF
TGTGCCAGCAGTACGCAACCCTCGCGGGAGTGGGACATTCAGTACTTC
>NA|TRBD2|TRBV19|TRBJ2-2
CASSIILGLAGGGELFF
TGTGCCAGTAGTATAATATTGGGACTAGCGGGTGGCGGCGAGCTGTTTTTT
>NA|TRBD1|TRBV28|TRBJ1-2
CASSSLQGARGYTF
TGTGCCAGCAGTTCTCTCCAGGGGGCAAGAGGCTACACCTTC
>few|NA|TRBV28|TRBJ2-2
CASSLSAAGRNTGELFF
TGTGCCAGCAGTTTATCTGCGGCGGGCCGAAACACCGGGGAGCTGTTTTTT
>NA|TRBD1|TRBV27|TRBJ1-1
CASTRQGISTEAFF
TGTGCCAGCACCCGACAGGGGATTAGTACTGAAGCTTTCTTT
>NA|NA|TRBV30|TRBJ2-2
CAWTLSGSTGELFF
TGTGCCTGGACCTTGTCAGGGTCCACCGGGGAGCTGTTTTTT
>NA|TRBD1|TRBV6-6|TRBJ1-5
CASSKPKGQGIQPQHF
TGTGCCAGCAGTAAGCCAAAGGGACAGGGTATTCAGCCCCAGCATTTT
>NA|TRBD1|TRBV28|TRBJ1-6
CASLTQQGAASPLHF
TGTGCCAGCCTTACCCAACAGGGGGCCGCATCACCCCTCCACTTT
>NA|NA|TRBV9|TRBJ2-3
CASSTGSATDTQYF
TGTGCCAGCTCGACCGGGTCCGCCACAGATACGCAGTATTTT
>NA|TRBD1|TRBV7-2|TRBJ1-2
CASSTQGLYGYTF
TGTGCCAGCAGCACACAGGGGCTTTATGGCTACACCTTC
>NA|NA|TRBV30|TRBJ2-2
CAWRLQNGELFF
TGTGCCTGGAGGTTGCAGAACGGGGAGCTGTTTTTT
>once|NA|TRBV3-1/TRBV3-2|TRBJ2-4
CASSQGRGGENIQYF
TGTGCCAGCAGCCAAGGTAGGGGGGGAGAAAACATTCAGTACTTC
>NA|TRBD2|TRBV19|TRBJ2-5
CASSSGGALRETQYF
TGTGCCAGTAGTAGCGGGGGGGCCTTGAGAGAGACCCAGTACTTC
>once|TRBD1|TRBV5-1|TRBJ2-5
CASGTGKETQYF
TGCGCCAGCGGGACAGGGAAAGAGACCCAGTACTTC
>NA|NA|TRBV7-9|TRBJ1-6
CASSLVGSSNSPLHF
TGTGCCAGCAGCTTAGTAGGGAGTAGTAATTCACCCCTCCACTTT
>NA|NA|TRBV19|TRBJ1-6
CASRTTGHGGNSPLHF
TGTGCCAGTAGGACCACAGGGCATGGGGGCAATTCACCCCTCCACTTT
>once|NA|TRBV28|TRBJ2-6
CASTTLGGTGANVLTF
TGTGCCAGCACCACCCTAGGAGGGACCGGGGCCAACGTCCTGACTTTC
>NA|NA|TRBV5-1|TRBJ2-7
CASSLGRVVSSYEQYF
TGCGCCAGCAGCTTGGGACGGGTAGTAAGCTCCTACGAGCAGTACTTC
>NA|NA|TRBV5-1|TRBJ2-5
CASSAGGSSYSQETQYF
TGCGCCAGCAGCGCTGGTGGCAGTTCATACAGCCAAGAGACCCAGTACTTC